Below are 14 T cell receptor beta chains sequenced from a single sample in a study of OX40 agonist ivuxolimab in advanced cancers. Clones were read by immunoSEQ multiplex PCR, and TCRdb kept only the in-frame ones, dropping some. The data contain some 74,000 clones, roughly 90% of them singletons. Sequencing used CD4+ or CD8+ T cells sorted from blood, obtained in a trial of the OX40 agonist ivuxolimab. These TCRs come from an adult with an advanced solid tumor such as melanoma, head and neck, liver or kidney cancer.

This clone has a handful of counts. The chain uses TRBV6-6 and TRBJ2-3; a possible D gene is TRBD2 (5 bases). Per the germline V gene, CDR1 is MNHNY and CDR2 is SVGAGI (reference sequence). V was trimmed by 6 bases and J by 4 bases, leaving 11 bases between them. CDR3 length: 13 amino acids. CDR3 amino acids: CASRPGGSDTQYF. The CDR3 DNA is TGTGCCAGCAGACCCGGAGGTTCAGATACGCAGTATTTT.

CDR3 nucleotides: TGTGCCAGCTCACCACCATCACCAGGTGAGAACACTGAAGCTTTCTTT. It translates to CASSPPSPGENTEAFF. V usage is TRBV18 and J usage is TRBJ1-1; D is ambiguous. The CDR3 covers 16 residues. Germline assignment: CDR1 KGHSH and CDR2 LQKENI. V was clipped by 0 bases and J by 1 base, with 12 bases between them.

This sequence joins TRBV28 and TRBJ1-1; TRBD1 is a possible D gene (6 bases). Germline V CDR1 and CDR2: MDHEN, SYDVKM. V dropped 5 bases and J dropped 8 bases, with 21 bases sitting between them. The CDR3 extends over 15 amino acids. The CDR3 DNA sequence: TGTGCCAGCAGTCCGCGTTCGGGGGCGCGGACCGAAGCTTTCTTT. Translated, it gives CASSPRSGARTEAFF.

The gene calls are TRBV15 and TRBJ2-7; 8 positions agree with TRBD1. Germline CDR1 reads LNHNV; CDR2 reads YYDKDF (reference sequence). Trimming cost V 3 bases and J 0 bases; bases outside gene matches: 4. The CDR3 runs to 15 residues. CDR3 protein: CATSRSGTGSYEQYF. CDR3 bases: TGTGCCACCAGCAGGTCTGGGACAGGCTCCTACGAGCAGTACTTC.

The chain uses TRBV5-6 and TRBJ2-7; 7 bases line up with TRBD2. CDR3 length: 14 amino acids. Germline CDR1 SGHDT, CDR2 YYEEEE. V trimming: 2 bases; J trimming: 3 bases; junction bases outside the gene matches: 5. The CDR3 spells CASSFGGRNYEQYF. The CDR3 coding sequence is TGTGCCAGCAGCTTCGGGGGGAGGAACTACGAGCAGTACTTC.

The gene calls are TRBV18 and TRBJ1-3; D gene unclear. CDR1 and CDR2 (germline): KGHSH, LQKENI. Between the trimmed V and J ends, which lost 2 bases and 2 bases, there was a span of 13 bases. This CDR3 is 16 amino acids long. The CDR3 spells CASSPTGQTAGNTIYF. The CDR3 coding sequence is TGTGCCAGCTCACCAACTGGTCAGACGGCTGGAAACACCATATATTTT. Variable domain in full (rest from reference TRBV18 and TRBJ1-3): NAGVMQNPRHLVRRRGQEARLRCSPMKGHSHVYWYRQLPEEGLKFMVYLQKENIIDESGMPKERFSAEFPKEGPSILRIQQVVRGDSAAYFCASSPTGQTAGNTIYFGEGSWLTVV.

This clone was seen a single time. The chain employs TRBV6-6 and TRBJ2-1, with TRBD2 as a possible D gene (5 bases). Germline CDR1 and CDR2: MNHNY and SVGAGI (reference sequence). The CDR3 is 11 residues long. V lost 2 bases, J lost 15 bases, and 11 bases lay in between. CDR3 region: CASSYRGVPFF. CDR3 sequence (DNA): TGTGCCAGCAGTTACCGGGGAGTTCCGTTCTTC.

This clone was counted once. The V and J genes are TRBV6-1 and TRBJ2-5, with a tentative D call TRBD2 (6 bases). With 5 bases removed from V and 5 bases from J, the gap between germline ends came to 12 bases. Germline V CDR1 and CDR2: MNHNS, SASEGT. The CDR3 runs to 13 residues. CDR3 sequence reads: CASSRNRGETQYF. The CDR3 bases are TGTGCCAGCAGTCGAAACCGGGGGGAGACCCAGTACTTC.

The chain carries TRBV10-3 and TRBJ1-4; unclear D gene. The germline gives CDR1 ENHRY, CDR2 SYGVKD. The CDR3 loop spans 15 amino acids. The V end was cut by 0 bases, the J end by 0 bases, with 5 bases between. The CDR3, as DNA: TGTGCCATCAGTGAGTCCATTACAACTAATGAAAAACTGTTTTTT. It yields the protein CAISESITTNEKLFF.

V is TRBV6-1 and J is TRBJ1-5, with 7 bases that match TRBD1. With V trimmed by 1 base and J by 4 bases, 7 bases remained unmatched. The CDR3 consists of 16 residues. Per germline, CDR1 MNHNS and CDR2 SASEGT. The CDR3 DNA sequence: TGTGCCAGCAGTGAAGGGCAGGGGGGATCTAATCAGCCCCAGCATTTT. Translation gives CASSEGQGGSNQPQHF.

The chain carries TRBV27 and TRBJ2-3; TRBD2 matches at 10 bases. The junction had 14 bases not matched to a gene; V was cut back by 4 bases and J by 4 bases. The CDR3 consists of 18 residues. Germline CDR1 MNHEY, CDR2 SMNVEV (reference sequence). CDR3 protein: CASSSGASGSVAADTQYF. CDR3 nucleotides: TGTGCCAGCAGTTCTGGGGCTAGCGGGAGCGTAGCGGCAGATACGCAGTATTTT.

This clone was found a few times. The chain recombines TRBV5-8 with TRBJ2-7; the D is unclear. V lost 2 bases and J 2 bases, leaving 14 bases between the germline ends. Germline CDR1 is SGHTS and CDR2 is YDEGEE. This CDR3 has 15 residues. The CDR3 here is CASSFASTGAYEQYF. The CDR3 coding sequence is TGTGCCAGCAGCTTTGCGTCGACGGGCGCCTACGAGCAGTACTTC. Combining the CDR3 with reference TRBV5-8 and TRBJ2-7 gives the whole variable domain EAGVTQSPTHLIKTRGQQATLRCSPISGHTSVYWYQQALGLGLQFLLWYDEGEERNRGNFPPRFSGRQFPNYSSELNVNALELEDSALYLCASSFASTGAYEQYFGPGTRLTVT.

The chain has TRBV5-1 and TRBJ2-3, with 14 positions matching TRBD2. The CDR3 spans 16 residues. V trimming: 4 bases; J trimming: 5 bases; junction bases outside the gene matches: 6. The germline gives CDR1 SGHRS, CDR2 YFSETQ. The CDR3 sequence: CASSLGTSGSGDTQYF. In nucleotides, the CDR3 is TGCGCCAGCAGCCTAGGGACTAGCGGGAGTGGAGATACGCAGTATTTT. Full variable domain (rest looked up from reference TRBV5-1 and TRBJ2-3): KAGVTQTPRYLIKTRGQQVTLSCSPISGHRSVSWYQQTPGQGLQFLFEYFSETQRNKGNFPGRFSGRQFSNSRSEMNVSTLELGDSALYLCASSLGTSGSGDTQYFGPGTRLTVL.

This chain links TRBV10-3 with TRBJ2-3, with 8 nucleotides matching TRBD2. The ends lost 7 bases at V and 2 bases at J; junction bases unmatched: 5. CDR3 length equals 14 residues. Germline CDR1 ENHRY, CDR2 SYGVKD. DNA for the CDR3: TGTGCCATCACCCGTAGCGGGACCACAGATACGCAGTATTTT. Protein sequence: CAITRSGTTDTQYF.